This T cell receptor beta chain is from a study of T cells in Graves' hyperthyroidism and ophthalmopathy. Regarding the study as a whole: A model built on 13 V-J features separated ophthalmopathy from stable hyperthyroidism.

Losses at the gene ends were 10 bases for V and 4 bases for J; bases not matched to a gene: 10. Germline V gene lookup returns CDR1 WNHNN and CDR2 SYGVQD (reference sequence). The CDR3 runs 14 residues. Patients were excluded because of uncontrolled infection, other autoimmune disease, pregnancy or lactation. On the basis of clinical symptoms, serum thyroxine and TRAb, thyroid ultrasound and orbital computed tomography, diagnoses were made. In the case of this clonotype: Antigen unknown.

RNA transcripts yielded amplified TCR beta CDR3 regions. First-round RT-PCR targeting the TCR CDR3 was performed with the HTBI primer set. TCRdb called the multiplex PCR reads again in MiXCR, with one record for every CDR3 protein. This repertoire shows over 500,000 distinct CDR3 sequences, 46% found once; its top ten account for about 40%. The clonotype originates from an adult woman with Graves' disease, either hyperthyroidism or ophthalmopathy (not recorded which). Material: peripheral blood or thyroid tissue (not recorded which). The rearrangement uses TRBV10-1 and TRBJ1-5, with 7 bases identical to TRBD1. CDR3 sequence: CATPGQQPNQPQHF. The CDR3 nucleotides are TGCGCCACCCCGGGACAGCAACCTAATCAGCCCCAGCATTTT.